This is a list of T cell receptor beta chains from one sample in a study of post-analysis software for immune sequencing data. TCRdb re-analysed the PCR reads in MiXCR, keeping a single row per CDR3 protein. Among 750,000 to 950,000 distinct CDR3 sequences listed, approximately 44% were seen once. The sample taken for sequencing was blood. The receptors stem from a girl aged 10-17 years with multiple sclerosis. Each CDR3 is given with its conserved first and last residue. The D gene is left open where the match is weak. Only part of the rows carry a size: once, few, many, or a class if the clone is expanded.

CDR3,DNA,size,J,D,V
CSVEGSRELFF,TGCAGCGTTGAAGGCTCCCGGGAGCTGTTTTTT,few,TRBJ2-2,-,TRBV29-1
CASSQVGGIGNTQYF,TGTGCCAGCAGCCAAGTAGGCGGGATAGGGAATACGCAGTATTTT,-,TRBJ2-3,-,TRBV3-1
CSVALAGGSTDTQYF,TGCAGCGTTGCGTTAGCGGGGGGGAGCACAGATACGCAGTATTTT,-,TRBJ2-3,TRBD2,TRBV29-1
CASSFISVSDTQYF,TGTGCCAGCAGTTTTATCAGCGTCTCAGATACGCAGTATTTT,-,TRBJ2-3,-,TRBV28
CASSVSGITGAFF,TGTGCCAGCAGTGTATCCGGAATCACTGGAGCTTTCTTT,-,TRBJ1-1,-,TRBV6-1
CASSHNIGQVGAEQYF,TGTGCCAGCAGTCACAATATCGGACAGGTCGGGGCCGAGCAGTACTTC,-,TRBJ2-7,TRBD1,TRBV12-3/TRBV12-4
CASSLVGTGPYEQYF,TGTGCCAGCAGCTTAGTCGGGACAGGGCCGTACGAGCAGTACTTC,-,TRBJ2-7,TRBD1,TRBV7-9
CASSPIEPPQHF,TGTGCCAGCAGTCCCATAGAACCGCCCCAGCATTTT,once,TRBJ1-5,-,TRBV6-2/TRBV6-3
CASSLGDGSQETQYF,TGTGCTAGCAGCTTAGGAGATGGCAGCCAAGAGACCCAGTACTTC,-,TRBJ2-5,-,TRBV7-7
CASSLPSDYGYTF,TGCGCCAGCAGCTTGCCCAGCGACTATGGCTACACCTTC,-,TRBJ1-2,-,TRBV5-1